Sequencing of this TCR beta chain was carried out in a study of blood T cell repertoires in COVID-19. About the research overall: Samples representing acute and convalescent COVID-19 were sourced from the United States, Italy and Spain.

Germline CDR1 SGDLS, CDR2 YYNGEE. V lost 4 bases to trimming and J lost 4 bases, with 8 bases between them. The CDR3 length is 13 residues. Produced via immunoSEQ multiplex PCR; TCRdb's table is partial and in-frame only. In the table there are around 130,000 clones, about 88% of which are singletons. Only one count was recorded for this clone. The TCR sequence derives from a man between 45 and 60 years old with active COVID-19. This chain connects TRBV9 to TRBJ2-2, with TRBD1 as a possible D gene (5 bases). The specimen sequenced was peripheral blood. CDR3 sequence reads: CASSSQGTGELFF. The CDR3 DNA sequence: TGTGCCAGCAGCTCGCAGGGCACCGGGGAGCTGTTTTTT.